Reported below is one T cell receptor beta chain. Everyone who took part was roughly 18 to 90 years old, and they came from some 23 US areas. The repertoire was sequenced with immunoSEQ multiplex PCR; TCRdb's copy has only in-frame clones and lacks some. The table lists a few hundred thousand clones, approximately 90% of them singletons, with 10% in the top ten. The data derive from a study of blood T cell repertoires in COVID-19. Across the whole study: T cells, B-cell-depleted T cells, or PBMCs supplied cDNA or gDNA.

CDR1 is MNHEY and CDR2 is SVGAGI in the germline V gene. The V segment lost 1 base and the J segment 7 bases; nucleotides outside the gene matches: 3. The CDR3 is 13 residues long. Sequencing input: PBMCs or T cells enriched from blood (not recorded which). This rearrangement joins TRBV6-5 to TRBJ1-2, with 7 bases identical to TRBD1. This clonotype was sampled from a woman younger than 30 who had recovered from COVID-19. This chain's CDR3 is CASSYYRGSGYTF. The CDR3 coding sequence is TGTGCCAGCAGTTACTACAGGGGCTCTGGCTACACCTTC.